This is a list of T cell receptor beta chains from one sample in a study of CD8 T cells in Susac syndrome. TCRdb processed the immunoSEQ multiplex PCR reads anew with MiXCR; each CDR3 protein has one entry. The data contain 150,000 to 200,000 distinct CDR3 sequences, 90% to 97% of them seen just once; the ten biggest clones take up 0.098%. Sequencing was performed on CD4+ T cells from PBMCs. The receptors originated from a human donor with Susac syndrome. Both conserved end residues are part of each CDR3. Fields, in order: J gene, D gene, clone size, V gene, CDR3 protein, CDR3 DNA. D genes are given only for firm matches. Some rows have no size entry. The others give once, few or many, or a class for an expanded clone.

TRBJ2-7	TRBD1	.	TRBV30	CAWRTGGRYEQYF	TGTGCCTGGAGGACAGGGGGCAGGTACGAGCAGTACTTC
TRBJ1-5	.	.	TRBV7-8	CASSLAPGLEGSQPQHF	TGTGCCAGCAGCTTAGCTCCGGGACTCGAAGGAAGTCAGCCCCAGCATTTT
TRBJ1-1	TRBD1	.	TRBV9	CASSPLIGQGGGNTEAFF	TGTGCCAGCAGCCCCCTTATAGGACAGGGAGGAGGGAACACTGAAGCTTTCTTT
TRBJ1-1	.	.	TRBV6-4	CASSDSSRGTEAFF	TGTGCCAGCAGTGACTCTTCGAGGGGCACTGAAGCTTTCTTT
TRBJ2-1	TRBD2	.	TRBV5-1	CASSFPSGPYNEQFF	TGCGCCAGCAGCTTCCCTAGCGGGCCTTACAATGAGCAGTTCTTC
TRBJ2-7	TRBD1	.	TRBV20-1	CSTRGQGAYEQYF	TGCAGTACCAGAGGACAGGGCGCCTACGAGCAGTACTTC
TRBJ1-5	.	.	TRBV7-8	CASRPGQSNSNQPQHF	TGTGCCAGCAGACCTGGACAGAGCAATAGCAATCAGCCCCAGCATTTT
TRBJ2-7	TRBD1	.	TRBV5-4	CASSLDRGDEQYF	TGTGCCAGCAGCTTGGACAGGGGCGACGAGCAGTACTTC
TRBJ2-4	.	.	TRBV6-1	CASSGSWGVGKNIQYF	TGTGCCAGCAGTGGCTCTTGGGGAGTGGGCAAAAACATTCAGTACTTC
TRBJ2-3	TRBD1	once	TRBV11-3	CASSLGTVVTDTQYF	TGTGCCAGCAGCCTCGGGACAGTGGTTACAGATACGCAGTATTTT
TRBJ2-2	.	.	TRBV6-6	CASSSLGTGELFF	TGTGCCAGCAGTTCCCTAGGCACCGGGGAGCTGTTTTTT
TRBJ1-5	.	.	TRBV28	CASSFRPYTPTEYQPQHF	TGTGCCAGCAGTTTCCGACCATATACACCGACGGAGTATCAGCCCCAGCATTTT
TRBJ2-1	.	.	TRBV27	CASSFDWSSYNEQFF	TGTGCCAGCAGTTTCGACTGGAGCTCCTACAATGAGCAGTTCTTC
TRBJ2-3	TRBD1	.	TRBV20-1	CSARSRDRGLDTQYF	TGCAGTGCCCGGTCCCGGGACAGGGGGCTAGATACGCAGTATTTT
TRBJ2-3	.	.	TRBV11-1	CASSLRGLTDTQYF	TGTGCCAGCAGCTTAAGGGGTTTAACAGATACGCAGTATTTT
TRBJ1-2	.	once	TRBV3-1	CASSQGQPNYGYTF	TGTGCCAGCAGCCAGGGGCAGCCTAACTATGGCTACACCTTC
TRBJ1-5	.	.	TRBV18	CASSRQLDSNQPQHF	TGTGCCAGCTCCCGACAGCTCGATAGCAATCAGCCCCAGCATTTT
TRBJ1-6	TRBD1	.	TRBV20-1	CSARDPGQGADNSPLHF	TGCAGTGCTAGAGACCCCGGACAGGGGGCAGATAATTCACCCCTCCACTTT
TRBJ2-1	TRBD2	.	TRBV12-3/TRBV12-4	CASSFLRGDEQFF	TGTGCCAGCAGTTTCCTGCGGGGGGATGAGCAGTTCTTC
TRBJ1-5	.	.	TRBV15	CATSRVRNQPQHF	TGTGCCACCAGCAGAGTGAGAAATCAGCCCCAGCATTTT
TRBJ1-5	.	.	TRBV29-1	CSVELSGVSNQPQHF	TGCAGCGTTGAATTATCGGGGGTAAGCAATCAGCCCCAGCATTTT
TRBJ1-5	.	.	TRBV25-1	CASSESGLQPQHF	TGTGCCAGCAGTGAATCGGGGTTACAGCCCCAGCATTTT
TRBJ2-1	TRBD2	.	TRBV11-2	CASTRTSGGRRGNEQFF	TGTGCCAGCACTCGGACTAGCGGGGGTCGGAGAGGCAATGAGCAGTTCTTC
TRBJ1-2	.	.	TRBV2	CASIEGREIYGYTF	TGTGCCAGCATCGAGGGCCGGGAAATCTATGGCTACACCTTC
TRBJ1-1	.	.	TRBV5-1	CASSSTGPQTTEAFF	TGCGCCAGCAGCAGCACAGGACCCCAAACTACTGAAGCTTTCTTT
TRBJ2-2	.	.	TRBV4-1	CASSQQAATRRAGELFF	TGCGCCAGCAGCCAACAGGCAGCGACGCGGAGGGCCGGGGAGCTGTTTTTT
TRBJ1-2	TRBD1	.	TRBV6-2/TRBV6-3	CASTLDRANYGYTF	TGTGCCAGCACCCTGGACAGGGCTAACTATGGCTACACCTTC
TRBJ1-2	.	.	TRBV30	CAWRRHRTNYGYTF	TGTGCCTGGAGAAGACACCGAACTAACTATGGCTACACCTTC
TRBJ1-2	.	.	TRBV30	CACPSGGPGYTF	TGTGCCTGCCCCTCCGGGGGCCCTGGCTACACCTTC
TRBJ2-1	TRBD2	once	TRBV6-1	CASTRGGLAGSYNEQFF	TGTGCCAGCACGCGCGGGGGACTAGCGGGGTCCTACAATGAGCAGTTCTTC
TRBJ1-4	.	.	TRBV29-1	CSVWETDNEKLFF	TGCAGCGTTTGGGAGACAGATAATGAAAAACTGTTTTTT
TRBJ2-5	TRBD2	.	TRBV7-9	CASSLYRGVAGLGETQYF	TGTGCCAGCAGCTTATATCGTGGGGTAGCGGGACTGGGGGAGACCCAGTACTTC
TRBJ2-7	.	.	TRBV7-2	CASSLAGTPTYEQYF	TGTGCCAGCAGCTTAGCAGGGACCCCAACCTACGAGCAGTACTTC
TRBJ2-3	TRBD2	once	TRBV5-5	CASSWRLAGDTDTQYF	TGTGCCAGCAGCTGGCGACTAGCGGGGGACACAGATACGCAGTATTTT
TRBJ2-3	.	.	TRBV4-2	CASSQDFTGSQYF	TGTGCCAGCAGCCAAGATTTTACGGGATCGCAGTATTTT
TRBJ1-2	.	.	TRBV15	CATSRDPRPGYTF	TGTGCCACCAGCAGAGATCCTCGTCCGGGCTACACCTTC
TRBJ2-7	.	.	TRBV14	CASSHSNLGEQYF	TGTGCCAGCAGCCATTCCAACCTGGGCGAGCAGTACTTC
TRBJ1-2	.	once	TRBV20-1	CSAGGANYGYTF	TGCAGTGCCGGGGGGGCTAACTATGGCTACACCTTC
TRBJ2-6	.	.	TRBV5-5	CASSLIDSGANVLTF	TGTGCCAGCAGCTTAATTGATAGCGGGGCCAACGTCCTGACTTTC
TRBJ2-3	TRBD2	.	TRBV12-3/TRBV12-4	CASSLRASGGAGTDTQYF	TGTGCCAGCAGTTTAAGGGCTAGCGGGGGGGCTGGTACAGATACGCAGTATTTT
TRBJ2-3	.	.	TRBV15	CATRGDDSTFTDTQYF	TGTGCCACCAGGGGAGATGACTCCACTTTCACAGATACGCAGTATTTT
TRBJ2-7	.	.	TRBV3-1	CASSQPAVPYEQYF	TGTGCCAGCAGCCAACCAGCGGTACCATACGAGCAGTACTTC
TRBJ2-1	TRBD2	.	TRBV12-3/TRBV12-4	CASSARLAGGPNEQFF	TGTGCCAGCAGTGCCAGACTAGCGGGGGGGCCTAATGAGCAGTTCTTC
TRBJ2-5	.	.	TRBV20-1	CSASTGGPGDF	TGCAGTGCTAGCACGGGGGGCCCCGGGGACTTC
TRBJ2-7	.	once	TRBV3-1	CASSQSGSSGVREQYF	TGTGCCAGCAGCCAATCAGGGTCATCGGGAGTAAGGGAGCAGTACTTC
TRBJ2-2	TRBD2	.	TRBV12-3/TRBV12-4	CASSSSSGAARAGELFF	TGTGCCAGCAGTTCTTCTAGCGGGGCCGCTCGGGCCGGGGAGCTGTTTTTT